Shown below are 26 T cell receptor beta chains from a single sample sequenced in a study of T cells after posttransplantation cyclophosphamide. A marrow graft followed busulfan-fludarabine conditioning, with cyclophosphamide on days +3 and +4. Sequencing used immunoSEQ multiplex PCR; TCRdb keeps in-frame clones, though not all of them. There are about 5,000 clones in the sample; roughly four fifths occur only once, and about 3.1% lies in the top ten. The sequencing here drew on CD4+ T cells sorted from blood, taken approximately 380 days after allogeneic stem cell transplant with posttransplant cyclophosphamide. These TCRs come from a male patient aged 50 or older who received an allogeneic stem cell transplant from a related donor and was CMV-positive. Part of the T cells may come from the graft donor.

A word on this clone: The sample carries other DNA sequences with the same CDR3. The chain carries TRBV29-1 and TRBJ2-5; 8 nucleotides match TRBD1. CDR1 is SQVTM and CDR2 is ANQGSEA in the germline V gene. With 7 bases clipped from V and 2 bases from J, the junction kept 9 bases outside the gene matches. The length of the CDR3 is 14 residues. This CDR3 is CSARGQESQETQYF. In DNA form, the CDR3 reads TGCAGCGCGAGGGGACAGGAATCACAAGAGACCCAGTACTTC.

The chain recombines TRBV5-4 with TRBJ1-2; D is unclear. V lost 0 bases and J 3 bases, leaving 15 bases between the germline ends. The CDR3 spans 16 residues. Germline V lookup: CDR1 SGHNT, CDR2 YYREEE (reference sequence). As DNA, the CDR3 is TGTGCCAGCAGCTTGGCCTCGAGGATAGAGGACTATGGCTACACCTTC. Its translation is CASSLASRIEDYGYTF.

The V and J genes are TRBV19 and TRBJ2-6; 8 nucleotides align to TRBD1. After removal of 2 bases from V and 4 bases from J, the junction contained 7 bases not matched to a gene. Looked up from germline, CDR1 is LNHDA and CDR2 is SQIVND (reference sequence). There are 17 residues in the CDR3. As DNA, the CDR3 is TGTGCCAGTAGTATACTATGGACAGGGTACGGGGCCAACGTCCTGACTTTC. Translation gives CASSILWTGYGANVLTF.

The chain recombines TRBV29-1 with TRBJ2-5; D possibly corresponds to TRBD2 (6 bases). The CDR3 spans 12 residues. Trimming stripped 4 bases from V and 2 bases from J, with 8 bases between. Germline-derived CDR1 and CDR2 are SQVTM and ANQGSEA. CDR3 nucleotides: TGCAGCGTTGTGGGACTTCAAGAGACCCAGTACTTC. This codes for CSVVGLQETQYF.

This chain uses TRBV5-1 with TRBJ1-2, with TRBD1 identical over 7 bases. CDR3 length: 15 residues. Germline-derived CDR1 and CDR2 are SGHRS and YFSETQ. J gave up 1 base and V 0 bases, and 3 bases lay outside the gene matches. CDR3 in DNA: TGCGCCAGCAGCTTGGGGACAGGAGGTAACTATGGCTACACCTTC. Protein: CASSLGTGGNYGYTF. Using reference TRBV5-1 and TRBJ1-2 for the parts outside the CDR3, the full variable domain is KAGVTQTPRYLIKTRGQQVTLSCSPISGHRSVSWYQQTPGQGLQFLFEYFSETQRNKGNFPGRFSGRQFSNSRSEMNVSTLELGDSALYLCASSLGTGGNYGYTFGSGTRLTVV.

The chain uses TRBV5-1 and TRBJ1-1, with TRBD1 matching over 7 bases. Germline V gene sequence: CDR1 SGHRS, CDR2 YFSETQ. The J segment lost 0 bases and the V segment lost 4 bases, leaving 6 bases of the junction unmatched. This CDR3 comprises 15 residues. The CDR3 loop is CASSTGASLNTEAFF. The CDR3 nucleotides are TGCGCCAGCAGCACAGGGGCCTCTTTGAACACTGAAGCTTTCTTT.

This clone was seen just once. The chain joins TRBV6-4 to TRBJ1-1; D is unresolved. V was clipped by 0 bases and J by 1 base, with 6 bases between them. Germline loops: CDR1 MRHNA, CDR2 SNTAGT. The length of the CDR3 is 14 residues. The CDR3 is CASSDSNRNTEAFF. The CDR3 DNA follows: TGTGCCAGCAGTGACTCTAACAGGAACACTGAAGCTTTCTTT.

This clone has a handful of counts. The rearrangement joins TRBV28 to TRBJ1-2; 7 bases map to TRBD1. This CDR3 comprises 15 residues. The germline V gene has CDR1 MDHEN and CDR2 SYDVKM. J was trimmed by 4 bases and V by 2 bases; bases with no gene match: 7. CDR3 region: CASSLRGGTPYGYTF. CDR3 in DNA: TGTGCCAGCAGTTTACGAGGGGGCACCCCCTATGGCTACACCTTC.

This chain uses TRBV5-1 with TRBJ2-1; D is perhaps TRBD2 (5 bases). Trimming cost V 4 bases and J 2 bases, with 19 bases left between them. CDR1 and CDR2 from the germline V gene are SGHRS and YFSETQ. This CDR3 region has 17 residues. CDR3 nucleotides: TGCGCCAGCAGCGCACTGGAGGCCAGGAGGCCCTACAATGAGCAGTTCTTC. This translates into CASSALEARRPYNEQFF. Full variable domain (outside the CDR3, taken from reference TRBV5-1 and TRBJ2-1): KAGVTQTPRYLIKTRGQQVTLSCSPISGHRSVSWYQQTPGQGLQFLFEYFSETQRNKGNFPGRFSGRQFSNSRSEMNVSTLELGDSALYLCASSALEARRPYNEQFFGPGTRLTVL.

The chain uses TRBV5-4 and TRBJ2-7, with 10 positions matching TRBD1. The CDR3 spans 18 residues. The germline V gene has CDR1 SGHNT and CDR2 YYREEE (reference sequence). Germline trimming cut 4 bases from V and 3 bases from J; bases unmatched to any gene: 16. CDR3 in DNA: TGTGCCAGCAGCGCGTCGGATTCGTCGGGACAGGGGTTCTACGAGCAGTACTTC. Its translation: CASSASDSSGQGFYEQYF. The full variable domain, with the rest looked up from reference TRBV5-4 and TRBJ2-7, is ETGVTQSPTHLIKTRGQQVTLRCSSQSGHNTVSWYQQALGQGPQFIFQYYREEENGRGNFPPRFSGLQFPNYSSELNVNALELDDSALYLCASSASDSSGQGFYEQYFGPGTRLTVT.

This clone was counted once. This chain joins TRBV5-1 and TRBJ2-1, with D possibly TRBD1 on 5 matching bases. The length of the CDR3 is 15 residues. From germline, CDR1 is SGHRS and CDR2 YFSETQ. Trimming removed 0 bases from V and 2 bases from J, with 9 bases in between. The CDR3, as DNA: TGCGCCAGCAGCTTGGTGGACAATCCCTACAATGAGCAGTTCTTC. It specifies CASSLVDNPYNEQFF. Drawing the rest from reference TRBV5-1 and TRBJ2-1, the complete variable domain is KAGVTQTPRYLIKTRGQQVTLSCSPISGHRSVSWYQQTPGQGLQFLFEYFSETQRNKGNFPGRFSGRQFSNSRSEMNVSTLELGDSALYLCASSLVDNPYNEQFFGPGTRLTVL.

This sequence joins TRBV4-1 and TRBJ2-3, with TRBD1 as a possible D gene (5 bases). V was shortened by 4 bases and J by 4 bases, with 18 bases between the two germline ends. The CDR3 loop spans 16 amino acids. In germline, CDR1 is MGHRA, CDR2 YSYEKL. The CDR3 nucleotides read TGCGCCAGCAGCCGGATCTCGTGGCAGGGCGCAGATACGCAGTATTTT. Amino acids: CASSRISWQGADTQYF.

The chain is built from TRBV6-5 and TRBJ2-7; 10 nucleotides match TRBD2. Germline-derived CDR1 and CDR2 are MNHEY and SVGAGI. The CDR3 has 14 amino acids. Trimming removed 6 bases from V and 5 bases from J; junction bases left unmatched: 7. In DNA, the CDR3 is TGTGCCAGCAGCCGACTAGCGGGTAATCACGAGCAGTACTTC. This gives the protein CASSRLAGNHEQYF.

This sequence joins TRBV5-4 and TRBJ2-5; a weak D match, TRBD1 (6 bases). Germline V gene data show CDR1 as SGHNT and CDR2 as YYREEE (reference sequence). The CDR3 totals 13 residues. V dropped 3 bases and J dropped 2 bases, with 8 bases sitting between them. CDR3 DNA: TGTGCCAGCAGCTCACAGGGTCAAGAGACCCAGTACTTC. Translation: CASSSQGQETQYF.

The chain combines TRBV19 with TRBJ2-2; 8 nucleotides agree with TRBD2. CDR3 size: 15 residues. In germline, CDR1 is LNHDA, CDR2 SQIVND (reference sequence). V was clipped by 3 bases and J by 6 bases; unmatched bases: 6. CDR3 coding DNA: TGTGCCAGTAGTATTCAGCGGGGGAGGCCCGGGGAGCTGTTTTTT. This encodes CASSIQRGRPGELFF.

This chain links TRBV6-1 with TRBJ1-1; D is perhaps TRBD1 (6 bases). Trimming shortened V by 3 bases and J by 1 base, and 9 bases separated the two germline ends. The CDR3 contains 14 residues. CDR1 is MNHNS and CDR2 is SASEGT in the germline V gene. The CDR3 nucleotides read TGTGCCAGCAGTGACACACAGGGGAACACTGAAGCTTTCTTT. Amino acid sequence: CASSDTQGNTEAFF.

The chain is built from TRBV5-4 and TRBJ2-1, with D tentatively TRBD2 (7 bases). With 2 bases removed from V and 1 base from J, the gap between germline ends came to 19 bases. The CDR3 is 18 amino acids. CDR1 is SGHNT, CDR2 YYREEE, per germline (reference sequence). Written as DNA, the CDR3 is TGTGCCAGCAGCTTTAGGGGGGGCTTGTTATTTTCCTACAATGAGCAGTTCTTC. Translation: CASSFRGGLLFSYNEQFF.

J is TRBJ2-1 and V is TRBV15; the match to TRBD2 covers 7 bases. The ends lost 0 bases at V and 2 bases at J; junction bases unmatched: 10. The CDR3 loop spans 18 amino acids. Per the germline V gene, CDR1 is LNHNV and CDR2 is YYDKDF (reference sequence). The CDR3 is CATSRDLEGAGTYNEQFF. The CDR3, as DNA: TGTGCCACCAGCAGAGATCTCGAAGGAGCGGGAACCTACAATGAGCAGTTCTTC.

This chain's CDR3 is CASSSYGTGSEGTQYF. CDR3 coding DNA: TGTGCCAGCAGCTCGTACGGGACAGGGTCTGAAGGGACCCAGTACTTC. The chain combines TRBV5-8 with TRBJ2-5, with 9 bases fitting TRBD1. The trim removed 3 bases at V and 7 bases at J, leaving 13 bases unmatched. Germline V gene data show CDR1 as SGHTS and CDR2 as YDEGEE. The CDR3 is 16 amino acids. Full variable domain (rest looked up from reference TRBV5-8 and TRBJ2-5): EAGVTQSPTHLIKTRGQQATLRCSPISGHTSVYWYQQALGLGLQFLLWYDEGEERNRGNFPPRFSGRQFPNYSSELNVNALELEDSALYLCASSSYGTGSEGTQYFGPGTRLLVL.

V is TRBV5-4 and J is TRBJ2-3, with 9 bases fitting TRBD2. CDR3 length: 20 amino acids. V was pared by 4 bases and J by 1 base, with 19 bases of the junction left unmatched. Germline CDR1 and CDR2: SGHNT and YYREEE (reference sequence). The DNA for the CDR3 is TGTGCCAGCAGCCACGGGGTGGCCGCCGGCGGGAGGGCCGGCACAGATACGCAGTATTTT. Translating it yields CASSHGVAAGGRAGTDTQYF.

V usage is TRBV18 and J usage is TRBJ1-1, with 9 bases matching TRBD1. Germline V CDR1 and CDR2: KGHSH, LQKENI. The length of the CDR3 is 14 residues. With 3 bases clipped from V and 4 bases from J, the junction kept 3 bases outside the gene matches. The CDR3 bases are TGTGCCAGCTCACCTGTGACAGGGGGCACTGAAGCTTTCTTT. Its protein product is CASSPVTGGTEAFF.

On this clone itself: Other DNA sequences within the sample encode an identical CDR3. This rearrangement joins TRBV18 to TRBJ1-1; no clear D gene. Trimming removed 4 bases from V and 1 base from J, with 7 bases in between. CDR1 KGHSH and CDR2 LQKENI come from the germline V gene. This CDR3 is built from 13 residues. The CDR3: CASSRTQNTEAFF. CDR3 coding DNA: TGTGCCAGCTCACGTACACAGAACACTGAAGCTTTCTTT.

The sample holds one count of this clone. The rearrangement links TRBV5-4 to TRBJ1-4; TRBD1 agrees at 10 bases. V dropped 1 base and J dropped 4; count of bases not matched to a gene: 1. The germline gives CDR1 SGHNT, CDR2 YYREEE (reference sequence). The CDR3 is 15 residues long. DNA for the CDR3: TGTGCCAGCAGCTTGTGGGACAGGGGTAATGAAAAACTGTTTTTT. Translating gives CASSLWDRGNEKLFF.

V usage is TRBV30 and J usage is TRBJ2-2; possibly TRBD2 for D (5 bases). The CDR3 contains 14 residues. V was trimmed by 3 bases and J by 4 bases, leaving 12 bases between them. Germline V gives CDR1 GTSNPN, CDR2 SVGIG (reference sequence). The CDR3 DNA reads TGTGCCTGGAGGCCCGGGATTACCACCGGGGAGCTGTTTTTT. Its protein product is CAWRPGITTGELFF. The entire variable domain, with the rest obtained from reference TRBV30 and TRBJ2-2, is as follows: SQTIHQWPATLVQPVGSPLSLECTVEGTSNPNLYWYRQAAGRGLQLLFYSVGIGQISSEVPQNLSASRPQDRQFILSSKKLLLSDSGFYLCAWRPGITTGELFFGEGSRLTVL.

This clone occurred a few times. V usage is TRBV6-1 and J usage is TRBJ2-7; possibly TRBD2 for D (6 bases). Deletions cut 0 bases from V and 2 bases from J, with 11 bases between. CDR1 and CDR2 (germline): MNHNS, SASEGT. The CDR3 is 15 residues long. The CDR3 bases are TGTGCCAGCAGTGAAGCGGGACTTGGAACCTACGAGCAGTACTTC. Encoded protein: CASSEAGLGTYEQYF.

The chain recombines TRBV19 with TRBJ2-5, with D unresolved. The CDR3 spans 13 residues. In germline, CDR1 is LNHDA, CDR2 SQIVND (reference sequence). V was cut by 0 bases and J by 7 bases, with 9 bases left in between. CDR3 bases: TGTGCCAGTAGTATAGAGCGGCAGAGGACCCAGTACTTC. Translating it yields CASSIERQRTQYF.